This T cell receptor beta chain was sequenced for a study of T cells in Graves' hyperthyroidism and ophthalmopathy. Study at large: The initial diagnosis was the point when peripheral blood was collected, ahead of any treatment.

There were TCR beta CDR3 regions amplified from RNA transcripts. With the HTBI primer set, the TCR CDR3 went through a first round of RT-PCR. TCRdb itself ran the multiplex PCR reads through MiXCR, one entry per CDR3 protein. The data show about half a million distinct CDR3 sequences, 15% to 20% seen once. The study included ophthalmopathy patients with Clinical Activity Score at least 3, NOSPECS grade at least 4 and duration under 3 months. Patients were excluded because of uncontrolled infection, other autoimmune disease, pregnancy or lactation. CDR3 length: 14 residues. With regard to this clonotype: At one end, the junction sequence differs from germline, possibly due to a read error.

This sequence was found in a man in his forties with Graves' ophthalmopathy. The J gene is TRBJ1-3, the V gene TRBV12-3 or TRBV12-4; D call uncertain. Sequencing was carried out using blood. The CDR3 DNA follows: TGTGCCAGCAGTTTAAGGGTCTCTGGAGACACCATATATTTT. Amino acid sequence: CASSLRVSGDTIYF.